The TCR beta chain described here comes from a study of shared clonotypes between healthy human individuals (dated by TCRdb to between 2020 and 2021). About the investigation overall: Three men and a couple of women, aged 18 to 49 years, made up the cohort. Libraries were prepared and TCR repertoires were sequenced by different laboratories using diverse techniques, in order to increase sequencing depth and limit assay-specific biases. For each donor, three plates each were used for CD4 naive and CD4 memory, two plates were used for CD8 naive, and one plate was used for CD8 memory. To estimate repertoire size and how much clonotypes are shared between individuals, the study performed deep sequencing of blood TCR repertoires from 4 to 6 healthy adults. Between about 0.9 and 10 billion PBMCs per donor were obtained by leukapheresis. What the work shows at the level of the full study, not this receptor alone: The genetic and exposure-history diversity represented was limited by the small number of donors. Based on pairwise subsampling, the degree of clonotype sharing among donors was expected to be affected by sequencing depth. Rarefaction of sorted-subset datasets indicated incomplete sequencing despite the large sequencing depth. Estimated clonotype richness was generally larger for naive than for memory subsets. Only blood was sampled, and tissue TCR repertoires likely differ from those in blood. Roughly 5% of naive CD4, 3.5% of naive CD8, 2% to 2.5% of memory CD4, and approximately 0.4% of memory CD8 clonotypes were shared across several donors. Clonotypes shared by all four sorted-subset donors showed higher generation probabilities than non-shared clonotypes.

The donors were healthy, HIV-negative adults who had no recently reported acute infections or vaccinations. All donors were Caucasian adults living in Nashville, Tennessee, USA. Magnetic negative selection was used to enrich CD4+ T cells, after which naive cells were positively selected on CD45RA and the negative fraction became the memory subset. Blood was collected by leukapheresis, and PBMCs were isolated by Ficoll-Histopaque density gradient centrifugation and then cryopreserved in liquid nitrogen vapor phase. Purity and quantity of every magnetically sorted T cell population were checked by analytical flow cytometry. From each sorted fraction, genomic DNA was isolated and quantified by UV absorbance on a Nanodrop 2000c. A remark on this clone: This receptor's antigen is unknown. Per-nucleotide qualities are absent, and no much larger clonotype sits a single base away.

The germline ends are 14 bases apart after V is trimmed by 1 base and J by 1 base. For CDR1 and CDR2, the germline V gene lists LGHNA and YSLEER. The CDR3 goes from the cysteine to the phenylalanine over 17 residues. Only the CDR3 DNA is retained, 51 bases long and in frame from the first base. Using the deep immunoSEQ assay, multiplex PCR amplified TCR CDR3 regions from genomic DNA. Extracted genomic DNA from each cell subset was spread evenly across all wells of several immunoSEQ 96-well plates, with each plate serving as a replicate. Each replicate PCR for sorted subsets received about 0.2 ug genomic DNA, equal to roughly 29,000 T cell genomes. The purified libraries were quantified using a Qubit 3.0 fluorometer, sized with a Bioanalyzer 2100, and then quantified again using the KAPA Library Quantification kit. Each immunoSEQ 96-well plate was sequenced on its own single-read 150-cycle Illumina NextSeq 550 flow cell. The authors processed their data as follows. Because the immunoSEQ output held only junctional sequences and lacked quality scores, the filtering could not match the filtering applied to full-length reads. Sequences were annotated with PyIR, a Python wrapper for IgBLAST v1.9, and V/J genes and CDR3 were assigned using IMGT germline references. Reads with weak V/J assignments (E-value above 1e-6), missing CDR3, stop codons, out-of-frame junctions, or ambiguous translated residues were removed. A V3J clonotype was defined by an identical inferred V gene, J gene, and CDR3 amino acid sequence. Percentage overlap between repertoires was computed as shared unique clonotypes divided by the size of the smaller repertoire. Three approaches were used to assess repertoire richness: RTK rarefaction, the Chao1 estimator, and Recon v2.1 estimates of unobserved clonotypes. OLGA was used to compute generation probabilities for all TCRbeta clonotypes that the gDNA method yielded from a handful of donors. TCRdb provides this immuneACCESS table in a form limited to in-frame rearrangements. Some clones are lacking; in checked studies, under half of them reflect an unresolved V gene, and why the rest are absent is not known. The V and J calls and clone size come from that table; D and trimming were worked out from the DNA. The sample table holds about 1.5 million clones, of which 95% to 99% were seen once. The ten biggest clones cover less than 0.55% of the sample.

The sequence came from a man in his thirties or forties in good health. Recombination joined TRBV4-3 with TRBJ2-4; a weak D assignment points to TRBD1 (7 bases agree). The sequenced material came from naive CD4+ T cells sorted from blood. The meaning of the sample's cell subset or site label: CD45RA+ positively selected. The sequenced DNA is TGCGCCAGCAGCCAAGGTACAGGGGCGGGGGCCAAAAACATTCAGTACTTC. Translated, it reads CASSQGTGAGAKNIQYF.